Listed below are T cell receptor beta chains from one sample, sequenced in a study of blood T cell repertoires in COVID-19. Repertoires were generated with immunoSEQ multiplex PCR, while TCRdb's copy carries only in-frame clones and drops some. The top ten clones hold approximately 7% of a sample with approximately 160,000 clones, 86% of them seen once. The sample consisted of peripheral blood. The receptors come from a man aged 45-60 years with active or convalescent COVID-19. CDR3s leave out the opening cysteine and the closing phenylalanine or tryptophan.

V	J	length	CDR3
TRBV4-3	TRBJ1-1	13	ASSQDLMGQTEAF
TRBV30	TRBJ2-2	12	AWSKGQDTGELF
TRBV5-8	TRBJ1-5	13	ASSPSMGGYQPQH
TRBV2	TRBJ2-7	11	ASTTGFGYEQY
TRBV12-3/TRBV12-4	TRBJ1-2	11	ASRKQGAGGYT
TRBV7-8	TRBJ1-3	16	ASSFSFRTGVAGNTIY
TRBV6-5	TRBJ2-7	12	ASSYTHGSMEQY
TRBV30	TRBJ1-2	11	ACPREGTYGYT
TRBV4-3	TRBJ2-2	14	ASSQDMGATLGELF
TRBV7-7	TRBJ2-7	13	ASSLATGKPYEQY
TRBV11-2	TRBJ2-7	13	ASSLVSGRAPEQY
TRBV3-1/TRBV3-2	TRBJ1-5	13	ASSPQGYPGQPQH
TRBV18	TRBJ1-1	13	ASSPGGWRDTEAF
TRBV14	TRBJ2-1	14	ASSQVSLARNNEQF
TRBV19	TRBJ2-3	17	ASSMGFRQGALFTDTQY
TRBV24-1	TRBJ2-1	15	ATSDPGGQGPNNEQF
TRBV20-1	TRBJ1-1	13	SASRQGSGNTEAF
TRBV5-1	TRBJ1-6	10	ASSLDGSPLH
TRBV2	TRBJ2-2	13	ASRITTGSTGELF
TRBV5-4	TRBJ2-7	12	ASSNPSGSYEQY
TRBV6-5	TRBJ2-6	13	ASINRGSGANVLT
TRBV27	TRBJ2-1	13	ASSFGGGYYNEQF
TRBV6-5	TRBJ2-7	13	ASSRSRDRDYEQY
TRBV18	TRBJ1-1	13	ASSPPSAGGGRAF
TRBV5-5	TRBJ1-2	10	ASSLNEDGYT
TRBV9	TRBJ2-5	12	ASSAGTRGETQY
TRBV27	TRBJ1-1	13	ASSSAGQGAPTAF
TRBV15	TRBJ1-4	13	ATSARTAFVEKLF
TRBV30	TRBJ1-2	10	ALEGGDYGYT